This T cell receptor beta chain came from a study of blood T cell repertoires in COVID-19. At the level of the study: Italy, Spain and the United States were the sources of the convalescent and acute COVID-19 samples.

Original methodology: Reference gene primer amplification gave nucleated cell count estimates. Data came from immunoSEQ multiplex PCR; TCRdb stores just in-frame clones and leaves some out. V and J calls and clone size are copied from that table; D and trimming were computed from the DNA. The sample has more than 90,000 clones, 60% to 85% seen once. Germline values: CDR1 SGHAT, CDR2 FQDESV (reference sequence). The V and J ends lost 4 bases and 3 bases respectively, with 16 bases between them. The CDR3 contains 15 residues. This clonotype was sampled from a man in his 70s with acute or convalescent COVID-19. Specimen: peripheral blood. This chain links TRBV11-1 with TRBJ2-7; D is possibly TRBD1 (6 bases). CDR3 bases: TGTGCCAGCAGCTCGCCCACGGGACAACACTACGAGCAGTACTTC. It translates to CASSSPTGQHYEQYF.